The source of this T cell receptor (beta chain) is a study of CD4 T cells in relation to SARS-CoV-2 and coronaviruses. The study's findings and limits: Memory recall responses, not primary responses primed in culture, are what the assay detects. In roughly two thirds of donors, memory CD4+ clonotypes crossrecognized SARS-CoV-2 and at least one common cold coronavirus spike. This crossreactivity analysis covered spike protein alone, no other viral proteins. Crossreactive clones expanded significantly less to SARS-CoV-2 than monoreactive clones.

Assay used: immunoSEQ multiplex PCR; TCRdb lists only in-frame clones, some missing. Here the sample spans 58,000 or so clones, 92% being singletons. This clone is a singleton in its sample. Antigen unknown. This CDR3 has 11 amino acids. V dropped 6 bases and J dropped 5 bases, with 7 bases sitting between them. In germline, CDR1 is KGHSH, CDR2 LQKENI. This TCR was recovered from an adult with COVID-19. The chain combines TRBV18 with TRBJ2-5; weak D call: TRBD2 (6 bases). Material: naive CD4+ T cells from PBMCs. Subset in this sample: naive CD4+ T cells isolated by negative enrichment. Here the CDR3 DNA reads TGTGCCAGCTCGGAGGGGGAGACCCAGTACTTC. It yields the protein CASSEGETQYF.